This T cell receptor beta chain was found in a study of CD8+ T cells in alopecia areata. Study at large: C3H/HeJ donors with spontaneous alopecia, roughly 6-13 months old, supplied skin grafts to roughly 7-10-week-old female C3H/HeJ mice.

This clone was counted ten times or more. As yet, its antigen is unknown. These gene names are mouse names. The CDR3 extends 4 residues past the end of the read, so its final part is completed from the germline J gene. The sample carries other DNA sequences with the same CDR3. The V gene end was trimmed by 4 bases and the J gene end by 0 bases; junction bases not matched to a gene: 2. In germline, CDR1 is NNHDY, CDR2 SYVADS. CDR3 size: 15 residues. cDNA serving as the sequencing template came from extracted, reverse transcribed RNA. TCRdb's copy holds only in-frame clones and misses some; the assay was immunoSEQ multiplex PCR. Singletons are absent from the sample, which has about 110,000 clones. Study-level findings and limits: Resident alphabeta T cells of normal skin are also sequenced in scalp samples.

The V gene is TRBV13-3, the J gene TRBJ1-2; 11 bases are shared with TRBD1. This clonotype was sampled from a C3H/HeJ mouse with alopecia areata. This mouse strain has H2-k as its MHC haplotype. The specimen was lesional skin. Partial CDR3 DNA: TGTGCCAGCAGTCCGGGACAGGGGGCAAACTCC. This gives the protein CASSPGQGANS. The entire CDR3 protein is CASSPGQGANSDYTF.